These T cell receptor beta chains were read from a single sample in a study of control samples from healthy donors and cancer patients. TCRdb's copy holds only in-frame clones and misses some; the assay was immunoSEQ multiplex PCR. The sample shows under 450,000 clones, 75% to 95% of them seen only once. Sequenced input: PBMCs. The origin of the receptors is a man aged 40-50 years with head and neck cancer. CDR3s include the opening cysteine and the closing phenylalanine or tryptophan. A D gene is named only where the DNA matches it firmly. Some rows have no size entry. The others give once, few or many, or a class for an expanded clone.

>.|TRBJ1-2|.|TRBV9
TGTGCCAGCAGCGTAGACGAGGGGCGGGGGGGCTACACCTTC
CASSVDEGRGGYTF
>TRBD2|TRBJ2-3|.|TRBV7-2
TGTGCCAGCAGCCTTACTAGCGGGGCTGGGGCAGATACGCAGTATTTT
CASSLTSGAGADTQYF
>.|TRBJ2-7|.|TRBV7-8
TGTGCCAGCAGCTTAAGGGGGTCTATCTACGAGCAGTACTTC
CASSLRGSIYEQYF
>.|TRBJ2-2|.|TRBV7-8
TGTGCCAGCAGCTTAGTGGGGCGCGGGCACACCGGGGAGCTGTTTTTT
CASSLVGRGHTGELFF
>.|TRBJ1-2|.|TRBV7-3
TGTGCCAGCAGCTTAACGTCGGGGACCCAAAACTATGGCTACACCTTC
CASSLTSGTQNYGYTF
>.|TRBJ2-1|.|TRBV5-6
TGTGCCAGCAGTCGGGGACTTCCCAATGAGCAGTTCTTC
CASSRGLPNEQFF
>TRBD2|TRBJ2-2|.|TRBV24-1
TGTGCCACCAGTGATTGGGACTACTCGAACACCGGGGAGCTGTTTTTT
CATSDWDYSNTGELFF
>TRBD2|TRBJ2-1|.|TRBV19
TGTGCCAGTAGTAGGGGACTAATGGTGTATGAGCAGTTCTTC
CASSRGLMVYEQFF
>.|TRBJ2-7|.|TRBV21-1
TGTGCCAGCAGCCCCTGGGCTAGCGGAAGGAGCTCCTACGAGCAGTACTTC
CASSPWASGRSSYEQYF
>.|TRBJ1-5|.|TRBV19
TGTGCCAGTAGTTGGACTGACAATCAGCCCCAGCATTTT
CASSWTDNQPQHF
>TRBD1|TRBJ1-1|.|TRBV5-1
TGCGCCAGCAGCCTGGGACAGGTGAACACTGAAGCTTTCTTT
CASSLGQVNTEAFF
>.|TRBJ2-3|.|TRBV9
TGTGCCAGCAGCGTAGGCCTTAGCGGAAGCACAGATACGCAGTATTTT
CASSVGLSGSTDTQYF
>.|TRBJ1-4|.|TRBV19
TGTGCCAGCAAGCTGTGGGACTCTTCAACTAATGAAAAACTGTTTTTT
CASKLWDSSTNEKLFF
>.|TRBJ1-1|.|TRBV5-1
TGCGCCAGCAGCTTGGCAGGACAAATGAACACTGAAGCTTTCTTT
CASSLAGQMNTEAFF
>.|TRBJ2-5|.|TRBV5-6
TGTGCCAGCAGCTTGAGGTTGCGGCCCCGGGAGACCCAGTACTTC
CASSLRLRPRETQYF
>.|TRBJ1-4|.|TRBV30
TGTGCCTGGAGTGTTGGGACTCCAACTAATGAAAAACTGTTTTTT
CAWSVGTPTNEKLFF
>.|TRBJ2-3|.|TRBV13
TGTGCCAGCAGCTTAGTATCGGGGTTTCACGGTCAAGATACGCAGTATTTT
CASSLVSGFHGQDTQYF
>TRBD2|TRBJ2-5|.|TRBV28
TGTGCCAGCAGTTTGGTAGCGGGGGCCCAAGAGACCCAGTACTTC
CASSLVAGAQETQYF
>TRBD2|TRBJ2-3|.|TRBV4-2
TGTGCCAGCAGCCAAAGGGTGACTAGCGGGAGCACAGATACGCAGTATTTT
CASSQRVTSGSTDTQYF
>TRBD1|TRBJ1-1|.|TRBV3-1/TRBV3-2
TGTGCCAGCAGCACCCGGGACAGGGGGCGCGGGACTGAAGCTTTCTTT
CASSTRDRGRGTEAFF
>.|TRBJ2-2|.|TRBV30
TGTGCCTGGAGAACTAGGAGCTTCGGGGAGCTGTTTTTT
CAWRTRSFGELFF
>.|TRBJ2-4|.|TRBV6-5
TGTGCCAGCACCCCCGGGACTCAAAACATTCAGTACTTC
CASTPGTQNIQYF
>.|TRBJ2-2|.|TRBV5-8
TGTGCCAGCAGCCGAGGGACGTATACTTTTACCGGGGAGCTGTTTTTT
CASSRGTYTFTGELFF
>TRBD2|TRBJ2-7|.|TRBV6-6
TGTGCCAGCAGAGTTTCAGCGGGAGGCCTGTCCGAGCAGTACTTC
CASRVSAGGLSEQYF
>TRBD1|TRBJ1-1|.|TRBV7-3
TGTGCCAGCAGCTCGACCACAGGGGGCACTGAAGCTTTCTTT
CASSSTTGGTEAFF
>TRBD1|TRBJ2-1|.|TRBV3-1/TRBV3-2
TGTGCCAGCAGCCAAGAGACAGGGGTATACAATGAGCAGTTCTTC
CASSQETGVYNEQFF
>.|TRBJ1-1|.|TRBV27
TGTGCCAGCAGTCCCTGGACTGGAAAGACTGAAGCTTTCTTT
CASSPWTGKTEAFF
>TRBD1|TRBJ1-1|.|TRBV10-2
TGCGCCAGCAGGGTGCTTATTGGGACAGGGGGGACGAACACTGAAGCTTTCTTT
CASRVLIGTGGTNTEAFF
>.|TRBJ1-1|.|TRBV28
TGTGCCAGCAGAACTCTCAACACTGAAGCTTTCTTT
CASRTLNTEAFF
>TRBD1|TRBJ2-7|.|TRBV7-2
TGTGCCAGCAGCTTAGTGCAGGGGGCAGACGAGCAGTACTTC
CASSLVQGADEQYF
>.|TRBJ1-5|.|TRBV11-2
TGTGCCAGCAGCGGCCACAGCAATCAGCCCCAGCATTTT
CASSGHSNQPQHF
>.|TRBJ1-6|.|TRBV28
TGTGCCAGCAGCCTCCGGGGGGGGCTGGGTTCACCCCTCCACTTT
CASSLRGGLGSPLHF
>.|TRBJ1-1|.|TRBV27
TGTGCCAGCAGTCGCCAGGGGAACACTGAAGCTTTCTTT
CASSRQGNTEAFF
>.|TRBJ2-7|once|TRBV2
TGTGCCAGCAGGGCCGGGGTAGGTCGCTCCGAGCAGTACTTC
CASRAGVGRSEQYF
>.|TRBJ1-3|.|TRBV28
TGTGCCAGCAGTCCTCCCTCTGGAAACACCATATATTTT
CASSPPSGNTIYF
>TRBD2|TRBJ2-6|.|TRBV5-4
TGTGCCAGCAGCTTGGTTTTTAGCGGGTCTGGGGCCAACGTCCTGACTTTC
CASSLVFSGSGANVLTF
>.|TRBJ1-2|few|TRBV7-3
TGTGCCAGCAGCCTAAAGTCGGGACCCAACTATGGCTACACCTTC
CASSLKSGPNYGYTF
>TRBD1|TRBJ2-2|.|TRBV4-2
TGTGCCAGCAGCCCTAGGACAGGGGACGACACCGGGGAGCTGTTTTTT
CASSPRTGDDTGELFF
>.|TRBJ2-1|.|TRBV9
TGTGCCAGCAGCGTTGCGCAGGGAGCTATAGGTGAGCAGTTCTTC
CASSVAQGAIGEQFF
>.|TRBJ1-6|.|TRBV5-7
TGTGCCAGCAGCTTGGACGGCAGACTATTAACCTCCTATAATTCACCCCTCCACTTT
CASSLDGRLLTSYNSPLHF
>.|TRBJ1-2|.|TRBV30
TGTGCCTGGAGTGTACTTCTAGGGTCTGGTGGCTACACCTTC
CAWSVLLGSGGYTF
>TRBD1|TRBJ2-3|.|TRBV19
TGTGCCAGTAGTAGCCGGGACAGGGGGCAGTCAGATACGCAGTATTTT
CASSSRDRGQSDTQYF
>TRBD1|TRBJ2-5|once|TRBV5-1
TGCGCCAGCAGCTTGGACGGCAGGGGGCACGGGGAGACCCAGTACTTC
CASSLDGRGHGETQYF
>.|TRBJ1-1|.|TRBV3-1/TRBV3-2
TGTGCCAGCACCTCAGGGGCTGGGGAGACTGAAGCTTTCTTT
CASTSGAGETEAFF
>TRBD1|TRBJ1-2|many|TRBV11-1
TGTGCCAGCAGCAGGACAGGGGAAGATGGCTACACCTTC
CASSRTGEDGYTF
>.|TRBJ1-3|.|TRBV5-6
TGTGCCAGCAGCTTTCCGACTGGAAACACCATATATTTT
CASSFPTGNTIYF
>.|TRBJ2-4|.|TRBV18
TGTGCCAGCTCACCAGGTGTTCCTCAAGGGATAAACATTCAGTACTTC
CASSPGVPQGINIQYF
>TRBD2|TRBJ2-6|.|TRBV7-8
TGTGCCAGCAGCTTAAAGGTAGCGGGGGCCTCTGGGGCCAACGTCCTGACTTTC
CASSLKVAGASGANVLTF
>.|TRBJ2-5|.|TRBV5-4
TGTGCCAGCAGCCCGGGGGGACAGACCCACCAAGAGACCCAGTACTTC
CASSPGGQTHQETQYF
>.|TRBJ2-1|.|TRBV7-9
TGTGCCAGCAGCTTAGCAGGGTCCTACAATGAGCAGTTCTTC
CASSLAGSYNEQFF
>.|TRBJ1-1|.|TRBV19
TGTGCCAGTAGTGCGGTGATACAGGGAAAGGGAACTGAAGCTTTCTTT
CASSAVIQGKGTEAFF
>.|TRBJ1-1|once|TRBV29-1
TGCAGCGTTGCGTGGGGGACTGAAGCTTTCTTT
CSVAWGTEAFF